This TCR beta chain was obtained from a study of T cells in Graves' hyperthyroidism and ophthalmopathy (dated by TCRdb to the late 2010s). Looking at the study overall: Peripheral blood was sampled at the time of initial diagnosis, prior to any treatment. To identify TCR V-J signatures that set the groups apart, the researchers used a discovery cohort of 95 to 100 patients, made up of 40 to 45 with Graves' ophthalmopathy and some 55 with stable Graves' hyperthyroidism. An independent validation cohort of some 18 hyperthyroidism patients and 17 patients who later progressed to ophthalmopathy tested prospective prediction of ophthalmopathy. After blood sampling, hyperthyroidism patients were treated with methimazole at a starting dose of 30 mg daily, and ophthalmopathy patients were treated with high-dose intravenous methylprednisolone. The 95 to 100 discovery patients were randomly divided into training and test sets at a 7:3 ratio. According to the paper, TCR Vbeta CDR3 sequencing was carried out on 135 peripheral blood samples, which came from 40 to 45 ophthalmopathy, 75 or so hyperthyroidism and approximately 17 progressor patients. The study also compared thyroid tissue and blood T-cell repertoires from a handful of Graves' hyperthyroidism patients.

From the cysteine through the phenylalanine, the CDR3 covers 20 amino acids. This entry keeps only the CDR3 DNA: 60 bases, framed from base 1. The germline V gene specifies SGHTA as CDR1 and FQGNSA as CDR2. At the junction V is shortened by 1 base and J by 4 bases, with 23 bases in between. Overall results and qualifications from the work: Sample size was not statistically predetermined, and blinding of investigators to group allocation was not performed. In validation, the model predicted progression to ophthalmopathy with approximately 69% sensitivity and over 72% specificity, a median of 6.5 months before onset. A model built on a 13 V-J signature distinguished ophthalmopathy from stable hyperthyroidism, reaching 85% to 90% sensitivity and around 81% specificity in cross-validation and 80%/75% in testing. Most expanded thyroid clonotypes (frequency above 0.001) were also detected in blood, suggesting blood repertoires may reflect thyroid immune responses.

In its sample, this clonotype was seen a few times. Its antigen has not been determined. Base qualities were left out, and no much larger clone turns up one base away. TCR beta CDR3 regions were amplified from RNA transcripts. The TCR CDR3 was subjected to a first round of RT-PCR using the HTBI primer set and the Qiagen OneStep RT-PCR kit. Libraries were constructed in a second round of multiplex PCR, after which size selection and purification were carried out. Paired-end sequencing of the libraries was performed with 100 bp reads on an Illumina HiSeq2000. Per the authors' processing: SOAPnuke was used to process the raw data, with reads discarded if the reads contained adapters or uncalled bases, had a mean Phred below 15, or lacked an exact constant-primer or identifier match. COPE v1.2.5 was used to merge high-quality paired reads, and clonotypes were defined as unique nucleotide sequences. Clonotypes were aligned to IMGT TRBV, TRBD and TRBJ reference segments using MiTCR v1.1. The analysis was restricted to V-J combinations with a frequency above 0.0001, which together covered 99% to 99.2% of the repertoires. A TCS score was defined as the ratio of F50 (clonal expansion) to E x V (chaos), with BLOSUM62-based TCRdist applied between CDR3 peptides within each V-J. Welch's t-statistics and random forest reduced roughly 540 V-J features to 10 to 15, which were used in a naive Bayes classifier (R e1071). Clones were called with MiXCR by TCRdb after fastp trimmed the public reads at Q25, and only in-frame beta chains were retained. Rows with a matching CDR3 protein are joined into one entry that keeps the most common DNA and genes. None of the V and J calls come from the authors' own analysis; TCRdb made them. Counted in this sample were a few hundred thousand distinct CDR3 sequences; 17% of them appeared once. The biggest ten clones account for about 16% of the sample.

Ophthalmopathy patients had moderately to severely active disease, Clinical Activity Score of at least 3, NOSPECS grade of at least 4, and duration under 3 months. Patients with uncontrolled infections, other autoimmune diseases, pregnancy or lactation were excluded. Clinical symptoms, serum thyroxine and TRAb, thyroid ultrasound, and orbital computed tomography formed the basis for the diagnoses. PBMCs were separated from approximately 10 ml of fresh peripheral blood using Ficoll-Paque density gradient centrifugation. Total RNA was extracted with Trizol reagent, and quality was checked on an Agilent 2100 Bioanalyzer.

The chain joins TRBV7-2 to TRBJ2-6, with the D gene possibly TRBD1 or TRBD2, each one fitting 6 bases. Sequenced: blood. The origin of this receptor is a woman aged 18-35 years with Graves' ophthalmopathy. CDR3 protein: CASSLVTGGAGSSGANVLTF. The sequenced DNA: TGTGCCAGCAGCTTAGTTACCGGGGGCGCGGGTTCGTCCGGGGCCAACGTCCTGACTTTC.